This is a list of T cell receptor beta chains from one sample in a study of shared clonotypes between healthy human individuals. Sequenced by immunoSEQ multiplex PCR; TCRdb stores in-frame clones only, minus some. Of approximately 1.9 million clones in the sample, about 94% were seen once. Sequenced input: naive CD8+ T cells from PBMCs. Receptors originate from a man between 18 and 35 years old in good health. Some clones in this sample may be carry-over from other donors' samples. Each CDR3 is given with its conserved first and last residue. The order of the fields is clone size, J gene, V gene, D gene, CDR3 protein, CDR3 DNA. D genes are given only for firm matches. Clone size is shown for a subset of rows, as once, few, many or a class of expanded clone.

.	TRBJ2-7	TRBV7-8	TRBD2	CASSNRLAGGPSDEQYF	TGTGCCAGCAGCAATCGACTAGCGGGAGGGCCCTCGGACGAGCAGTACTTC
.	TRBJ2-7	TRBV28	.	CASSLSAGGEQYF	TGTGCCAGCAGTTTATCTGCCGGGGGCGAGCAGTACTTC
.	TRBJ2-7	TRBV28	.	CASSLRGAREQYF	TGTGCCAGCAGCCTTCGGGGGGCGCGTGAGCAGTACTTC
.	TRBJ1-1	TRBV10-2	TRBD1	CASSARTGGLVTEAFF	TGCGCCAGCAGTGCTCGGACAGGGGGCTTGGTCACTGAAGCTTTCTTT
.	TRBJ2-3	TRBV9	TRBD2	CASSPSGGTQYF	TGTGCCAGCAGCCCGAGCGGGGGCACGCAGTATTTT
.	TRBJ2-7	TRBV6-1	TRBD2	CASSELLAGPYEQYF	TGTGCCAGCAGTGAACTGCTAGCGGGTCCCTACGAGCAGTACTTC
.	TRBJ2-1	TRBV21-1	.	CASSRPDEQFF	TGTGCCAGCAGCAGACCGGACGAGCAGTTCTTC
.	TRBJ2-2	TRBV27	TRBD2	CASSFAAGVFTGELFF	TGTGCCAGCAGTTTCGCGGCGGGAGTTTTTACCGGGGAGCTGTTTTTT
.	TRBJ2-7	TRBV27	TRBD1	CASSGWTGGFYEQYF	TGTGCCAGCAGTGGTTGGACAGGGGGCTTTTACGAGCAGTACTTC
.	TRBJ2-1	TRBV27	.	CASSLTPVPEFF	TGTGCCAGCAGTTTAACCCCGGTCCCCGAGTTCTTC
.	TRBJ1-1	TRBV4-1	.	CASSQDWGEWTEAFF	TGCGCCAGCAGCCAAGATTGGGGAGAGTGGACTGAAGCTTTCTTT
.	TRBJ2-5	TRBV10-3	TRBD2	CATGAGVRETQYF	TGTGCCACAGGAGCGGGAGTGAGGGAGACCCAGTACTTC
.	TRBJ2-3	TRBV9	TRBD2	CASSSRGGERDTQYF	TGTGCCAGCAGCTCCCGCGGGGGGGAAAGAGATACGCAGTATTTT
once	TRBJ2-2	TRBV29-1	.	CSVIGPTGELFF	TGCAGCGTAATAGGACCAACCGGGGAGCTGTTTTTT
.	TRBJ1-4	TRBV27	TRBD1	CASSLLGQGEKLFF	TGTGCCAGCAGTTTATTGGGACAGGGCGAAAAACTGTTTTTT
.	TRBJ2-7	TRBV7-6	.	CASSLWTSGAYEQYF	TGTGCCAGCAGCTTATGGACTTCTGGGGCCTACGAGCAGTACTTC
.	TRBJ2-1	TRBV5-1	TRBD1	CASSAPQDRIDNEQFF	TGCGCCAGCAGCGCGCCTCAGGACAGGATAGACAATGAGCAGTTCTTC
once	TRBJ2-3	TRBV27	TRBD2	CASKRLADTDTQYF	TGTGCCAGCAAAAGACTAGCGGACACAGATACGCAGTATTTT
.	TRBJ1-4	TRBV28	.	CASRPVGLNEKLFF	TGTGCCAGCAGGCCCGTCGGCCTTAATGAAAAACTGTTTTTT
.	TRBJ2-2	TRBV7-9	.	CATGNTNTGELFF	TGTGCCACCGGGAACACCAACACCGGGGAGCTGTTTTTT
.	TRBJ2-4	TRBV27	.	CASSLGTKNIQYF	TGTGCCAGCAGTTTAGGGACCAAAAACATTCAGTACTTC
.	TRBJ1-5	TRBV27	TRBD1	CASSPFSGTGVVQPQHF	TGTGCCAGCAGTCCCTTCTCCGGGACAGGGGTGGTTCAGCCCCAGCATTTT
.	TRBJ2-1	TRBV19	TRBD2	CATNGLAGGGSSYNEQFF	TGTGCCACCAACGGACTAGCGGGAGGAGGGAGCTCCTACAATGAGCAGTTCTTC
.	TRBJ2-3	TRBV27	TRBD2	CASSFRAGGIDTQYF	TGTGCCAGCAGTTTTCGGGCGGGAGGTATAGATACGCAGTATTTT
.	TRBJ2-2	TRBV5-1	TRBD1	CASSPGQGKKKRTNTGELFF	TGCGCCAGCAGCCCGGGACAGGGGAAGAAAAAGCGGACGAACACCGGGGAGCTGTTTTTT
.	TRBJ2-7	TRBV11-2	.	CASSPTLGDREQYF	TGTGCCAGCAGCCCCACGCTAGGAGATCGCGAGCAGTACTTC
.	TRBJ1-1	TRBV29-1	.	CSVETDTEAFF	TGCAGCGTTGAAACGGACACTGAAGCTTTCTTT
.	TRBJ2-1	TRBV7-9	TRBD1	CASNPATGQYNEQFF	TGTGCCAGCAACCCCGCGACAGGGCAATACAATGAGCAGTTCTTC
.	TRBJ2-7	TRBV27	TRBD2	CASSGTSRDYEQYF	TGTGCCAGCAGTGGGACTAGCAGGGACTACGAGCAGTACTTC
.	TRBJ2-7	TRBV6-1	.	CASSDRGSYEQYF	TGTGCCAGCAGTGACCGCGGGTCCTACGAGCAGTACTTC